One sample yielded the 17 T cell receptor beta chains listed below, sequenced in a study of blood T cell repertoires in COVID-19 (dated by TCRdb to the early 2020s). Libraries were made using the immunoSEQ multiplex PCR assay. What TCRdb holds here is the immuneACCESS table cut down to in-frame rearrangements. Part of the clones is not present; checked against another copy, under half of the missing clones reflect an unresolved V gene, and the others are unexplained. A total of 75,000 to 80,000 clones appear in this sample, around 80% of them only once. 18% of the sample comes from the top ten. The sequenced sample consisted of peripheral blood. The receptors here all came from a woman aged 60-70 years with acute or convalescent COVID-19.

The chain is built from TRBV19 and TRBJ1-4; D ambiguous. This CDR3 region has 13 residues. Germline loops: CDR1 LNHDA, CDR2 SQIVND (reference sequence). Trimming left V 10 bases short and J 3 bases short, with 12 bases between. CDR3 region: CATDPGANEKLFF. CDR3 bases: TGTGCCACCGATCCGGGTGCTAATGAAAAACTGTTTTTT.

CDR3 residues: CASSEGQGEGANYGYTF. The CDR3 nucleotides are TGTGCCAGCAGCGAGGGACAGGGTGAAGGGGCAAACTATGGCTACACCTTC. The chain recombines TRBV9 with TRBJ1-2; TRBD1 matches 9 bases. V was pared by 3 bases and J by 2 bases, with 11 bases of the junction left unmatched. This CDR3 has 17 residues. Germline values: CDR1 SGDLS, CDR2 YYNGEE. The full variable domain, completed using reference TRBV9 and TRBJ1-2, is DSGVTQTPKHLITATGQRVTLRCSPRSGDLSVYWYQQSLDQGLQFLIQYYNGEERAKGNILERFSAQQFPDLHSELNLSSLELGDSALYFCASSEGQGEGANYGYTFGSGTRLTVV.

The chain combines TRBV7-9 with TRBJ1-2, with 7 positions matching TRBD1. The CDR3 has 14 amino acids. With 5 bases clipped from V and 7 bases from J, the junction kept 10 bases outside the gene matches. The germline V gene encodes CDR1 SEHNR and CDR2 FQNEAQ (reference sequence). The CDR3 DNA follows: TGTGCCAGCAGCATCCGACAGGGATTGCGTGGCTACACCTTC. Translating it yields CASSIRQGLRGYTF.

The rearrangement uses TRBV5-1 and TRBJ1-2, with TRBD1 identical over 9 bases. Germline V gives CDR1 SGHRS, CDR2 YFSETQ. Trimming took 0 bases from V and 4 from J; bases not matched to a gene: 4. There are 15 residues in the CDR3. CDR3 in amino acids: CASSLVGQGSYGYTF. The CDR3 region has the DNA TGCGCCAGCAGCTTGGTGGGACAGGGATCCTATGGCTACACCTTC.

The gene calls are TRBV30 and TRBJ1-3, with D perhaps matching TRBD1 (5 bases). CDR3 size: 13 residues. Germline CDR1 and CDR2: GTSNPN and SVGIG (reference sequence). The V end lost 7 bases, the J end lost 1 base, and 11 bases lay between the germline ends. This CDR3 reads CALLGDSGNTIYF. The CDR3 DNA reads TGTGCCTTATTAGGGGATTCTGGAAACACCATATATTTT.

This clone was detected only a few times. The V and J genes are TRBV7-2 and TRBJ2-7; 8 bases map to TRBD2. Germline CDR1 reads SGHTA; CDR2 reads FQGNSA. The CDR3 sequence is 14 residues long. V lost 1 base, J lost 6 bases, and 5 bases stayed unmatched. The CDR3: CASSLERGTFEQYF. The CDR3, as DNA: TGTGCCAGCAGCTTAGAGCGGGGGACGTTCGAGCAGTACTTC.

The CDR3 reads CASSPGQGAETQYF. The DNA of the CDR3 is TGTGCCAGCAGCCCCGGACAGGGGGCAGAGACCCAGTACTTC. The chain carries TRBV7-9 and TRBJ2-5; 11 bases match TRBD1. Unmatched junction bases numbered 3, after V lost 5 bases and J lost 4 bases. CDR3 length equals 14 residues. CDR1 and CDR2 from the germline V gene are SEHNR and FQNEAQ (reference sequence).

The chain recombines TRBV28 with TRBJ2-1; 8 bases fit TRBD1. The J segment lost 2 bases and the V segment lost 10 bases, leaving 10 bases of the junction unmatched. Germline V gene data show CDR1 as MDHEN and CDR2 as SYDVKM. The CDR3 has 15 amino acids. CDR3 region: CATAVMDRAYNEQFF. The DNA for the CDR3 is TGTGCCACAGCAGTAATGGACAGGGCCTACAATGAGCAGTTCTTC. The variable domain in full, completed from reference TRBV28 and TRBJ2-1, reads DVKVTQSSRYLVKRTGEKVFLECVQDMDHENMFWYRQDPGLGLRLIYFSYDVKMKEKGDIPEGYSVSREKKERFSLILESASTNQTSMYLCATAVMDRAYNEQFFGPGTRLTVL.

V is TRBV3-1 (or the pseudogene TRBV3-2) and J is TRBJ1-1, with 8 nucleotides matching TRBD1. The CDR3 runs to 15 residues. CDR1 and CDR2 from the germline V gene are LGHDT and YNNKEL (reference sequence). The ends lost 2 bases at V and 6 bases at J; junction bases unmatched: 8. CDR3 sequence reads: CASSQSGQGLAEAFF. CDR3 sequence (DNA): TGTGCCAGCAGCCAATCTGGACAGGGTCTCGCTGAAGCTTTCTTT.

This clone was found a few times. V usage is TRBV2 and J usage is TRBJ1-2, with D perhaps matching TRBD1 (6 bases). V was shortened by 4 bases and J by 4 bases, with 13 bases between the two germline ends. CDR1 and CDR2 from the germline V gene are SNHLY and FYNNEI. The CDR3 contains 14 residues. This CDR3 is CASSGPGQGYGYTF. Written as DNA, the CDR3 is TGTGCCAGCAGTGGGCCGGGACAAGGCTATGGCTACACCTTC.

This clone was counted only a few times. This may be a read error: a much more frequent sequence differs by one nucleotide. The identical CDR3 is also encoded by other nucleotide sequences in the sample. The chain links TRBV12-3 or TRBV12-4 to TRBJ1-1; a weak D match, TRBD1 (5 bases). V lost 3 bases and J lost 1, with 6 bases in between. The CDR3 covers 13 residues. In DNA form, the CDR3 reads TGTGCCAGCAGTTTCCAGGGGAACACTGAAGCTTTCTTT. Translating gives CASSFQGNTEAFF.

V and J are TRBV6-1 and TRBJ1-5; no clear D gene. The CDR3 spans 13 residues. Per the germline V gene, CDR1 is MNHNS and CDR2 is SASEGT. Trimming removed 2 bases from V and 4 bases from J, with 6 bases in between. CDR3 amino acids: CASSEQVNQPQHF. The CDR3 DNA reads TGTGCCAGCAGTGAACAGGTTAATCAGCCCCAGCATTTT.

The CDR3, as DNA: TGTGCCAGCAGAGGGACAGCGTCGATTCAGTACTTC. This gives the protein CASRGTASIQYF. This chain links TRBV6-5 with TRBJ2-4; TRBD1 aligns across 7 bases. The CDR3 is 12 amino acids. Germline V lookup: CDR1 MNHEY, CDR2 SVGAGI. V was pared by 6 bases and J by 10 bases, with 6 bases of the junction left unmatched.

V usage is TRBV2 and J usage is TRBJ2-1, with TRBD2 matching over 11 bases. The CDR3 runs to 12 residues. CDR1 is SNHLY and CDR2 is FYNNEI in the germline V gene. V was pared by 10 bases and J by 8 bases, with 4 bases of the junction left unmatched. In DNA, the CDR3 is TGTGCCACCGAGACTAGCGGGGATGAGCAGTTCTTC. Translating it yields CATETSGDEQFF.

The chain is built from TRBV5-1 and TRBJ1-4; D is perhaps TRBD1 (6 bases). The V end lost 0 bases, the J end lost 7 bases, and 13 bases lay between the germline ends. Germline CDR1 reads SGHRS; CDR2 reads YFSETQ. The length of the CDR3 is 15 residues. DNA of the CDR3: TGCGCCAGCAGCTTGGCCTCAGGGGCTGGTGAAAAACTGTTTTTT. It translates to CASSLASGAGEKLFF.

V and J are TRBV5-1 and TRBJ2-1; weak D call: TRBD1 (6 bases). V lost 6 bases and J 4 bases, leaving 20 bases between the germline ends. Germline V gene data show CDR1 as SGHRS and CDR2 as YFSETQ. This CDR3 spans 16 amino acids. Written as DNA, the CDR3 is TGCGCCAGCACCATTAATGCCGGGACATTGTACAATGAGCAGTTCTTC. Translating gives CASTINAGTLYNEQFF.

The rearrangement joins TRBV5-6 to TRBJ1-2; TRBD1 might be the D (5 bases). The CDR3 extends over 12 amino acids. Trimming left V 1 base short and J 9 bases short, with 10 bases between. Germline V gene data show CDR1 as SGHDT and CDR2 as YYEEEE. The CDR3 DNA follows: TGTGCCAGCAGCTTGTTTCAGGGCCGCTACACCTTC. Protein: CASSLFQGRYTF.